The 5 T cell receptor beta chains given below trace back to one sample, sequenced in a study of naive and memory T cell subsets. Findings and limits, study-wide: Especially in CD8 cells, naive repertoires contained a few larger clonotypes, possibly CD45RA-re-expressing memory cells.

Both TRBC1 and TRBC2 were covered by a beta constant-region primer of two equimolar oligonucleotides. Nested alpha and beta constant-region primers with the SP2 primer drove four PCR rounds on ligated cDNA. TCRdb re-called the UMI-ligation and nested PCR reads with MiXCR, one entry per CDR3 protein. This sample yields some 110,000 distinct CDR3 sequences, of which approximately 14% are seen a single time; approximately 2.8% belongs to the top ten. These receptors have no known antigen. The sequencing sample was made of naive CD8+ T cells from blood. The receptors come from a human donor in good health.

This clonotype was found a few times. The CDR3 protein is CASSTGGGYEQYF. The CDR3, as DNA: TGTGCCAGCAGCACGGGGGGTGGATACGAGCAGTACTTC. The chain couples TRBV5-7 to TRBJ2-7; TRBD2 aligns across 7 bases. TRBV5-7 is marked as an open reading frame, function uncertain. Trimming at V came to 4 bases and at J to 4 bases, leaving 5 bases not matched to a gene. CDR3 size: 13 residues.

This clonotype was seen a handful of times. The gene calls are TRBV7-6 and TRBJ2-1, with 11 bases that match TRBD1. Germline CDR1 reads SGHVS; CDR2 reads FNYEAQ. The CDR3 covers 17 residues. J lost 8 bases, V lost 5 bases, and 14 bases had no gene match. CDR3 in DNA: TGTGCCAGCAGCCCAGATGAATTGGACAGGGGGCTTGATGAGCAGTTCTTC. Its translation: CASSPDELDRGLDEQFF.

This sequence joins TRBV7-9 and TRBJ2-7; no clear D gene. V lost 5 bases to trimming and J lost 3 bases, with 14 bases between them. Germline CDR1 SEHNR, CDR2 FQNEAQ (reference sequence). CDR3 length: 14 amino acids. The CDR3 is CASSRTTEGYEQYF. CDR3 DNA: TGTGCCAGCAGCCGAACAACAGAAGGCTACGAGCAGTACTTC.

V usage is TRBV27 and J usage is TRBJ1-4; D might be TRBD1 (5 bases). The CDR3 spans 15 residues. Trimming removed 0 bases from V and 7 bases from J, with 12 bases in between. Germline V gene lookup returns CDR1 MNHEY and CDR2 SMNVEV (reference sequence). This CDR3 is CASSLSLAGTEKLFF. CDR3 coding DNA: TGTGCCAGCAGTTTATCGCTTGCGGGGACTGAAAAACTGTTTTTT.

A few counts support this clonotype. The V and J genes are TRBV7-2 and TRBJ1-2, with a possible D match to TRBD1 (5 bases). The CDR3 runs 15 residues. V was shortened by 1 base and J by 5 bases, with 14 bases between the two germline ends. Per germline, CDR1 SGHTA and CDR2 FQGNSA. CDR3 in DNA: TGTGCCAGCAGCTTAGTATACGGTGGGGGATATGGCTACACCTTC. Amino acids: CASSLVYGGGYGYTF.